This T cell receptor (beta chain) was recovered during a study of cytomegalovirus exposure and HLA in healthy donors. CDR3 size: 15 residues. From germline, CDR1 is MNHNY and CDR2 SVGAGI (reference sequence). V dropped 0 bases and J dropped 4 bases, with 12 bases sitting between them. The study ran its PCR with 60 Vbeta and 13 Jbeta primers. Original processing notes: Later work found approximately 87 million unique TCR beta chains, with roughly 11 million shared. TCRdb's copy holds only in-frame clones and misses some; the assay was immunoSEQ multiplex PCR. V, J and clone size reflect that table, while D and trimming were determined from the DNA. The sample is made up of 100,000 to 150,000 clones, and the top ten hold over 1.5% of it.

The sequence came from a man between 18 and 35 years old in good health and CMV-seronegative. The rearrangement links TRBV6-6 to TRBJ1-1, with D perhaps TRBD1 (5 bases). Sequencing was done on a sample of PBMCs. As DNA, the CDR3 is TGTGCCAGCAGTTACTCTGCAGGGAGGGGCACTGAAGCTTTCTTT. This codes for CASSYSAGRGTEAFF.